This section outlines one T cell receptor beta chain sequence together with its context. V was pared by 4 bases and J by 2 bases, with 6 bases of the junction left unmatched. Germline lookup yields CDR1 SEHNR and CDR2 FQNEAQ (reference sequence). This CDR3 contains 17 residues. The data stem from a study of T cell changes during pregnancy in multiple sclerosis. The method was immunoSEQ multiplex PCR; TCRdb's version includes in-frame clones alone and lacks a portion of them. The table has roughly 46,000 clones, roughly 93% seen once. This clonotype was obtained from a female donor with multiple sclerosis, enrolled in a pregnancy study. Sample: CD8+ T cells from peripheral blood mononuclear cells, taken after pregnancy. The rearrangement uses TRBV7-9 and TRBJ2-2; 11 positions agree with TRBD2. CDR3 sequence reads: CASSSRLAGRNTGELFF. The CDR3 bases are TGTGCCAGCAGCTCCCGACTAGCGGGGCGTAACACCGGGGAGCTGTTTTTT.